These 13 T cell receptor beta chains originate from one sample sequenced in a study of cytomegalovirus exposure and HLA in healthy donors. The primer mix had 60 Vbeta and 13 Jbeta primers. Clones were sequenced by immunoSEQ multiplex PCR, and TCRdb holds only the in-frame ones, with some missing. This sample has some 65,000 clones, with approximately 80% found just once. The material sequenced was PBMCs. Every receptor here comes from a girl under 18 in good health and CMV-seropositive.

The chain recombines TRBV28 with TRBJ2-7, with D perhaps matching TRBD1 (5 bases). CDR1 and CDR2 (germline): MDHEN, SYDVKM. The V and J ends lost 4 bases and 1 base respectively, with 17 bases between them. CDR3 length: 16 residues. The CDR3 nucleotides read TGTGCCAGCAGTTCCTGGGGCGCTCGGCAGTCCTACGAGCAGTACTTC. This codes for CASSSWGARQSYEQYF.

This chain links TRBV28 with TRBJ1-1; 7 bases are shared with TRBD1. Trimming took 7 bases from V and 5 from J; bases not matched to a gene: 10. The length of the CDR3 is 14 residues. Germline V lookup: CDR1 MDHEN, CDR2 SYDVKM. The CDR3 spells CASTSTGRRTEAFF. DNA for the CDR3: TGTGCCAGCACTTCGACAGGGAGACGGACTGAAGCTTTCTTT.

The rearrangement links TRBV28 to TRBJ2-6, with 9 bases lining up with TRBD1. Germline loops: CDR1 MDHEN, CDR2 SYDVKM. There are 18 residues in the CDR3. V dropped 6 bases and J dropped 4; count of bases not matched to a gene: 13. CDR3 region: CASRPSGTGTVGANVLTF. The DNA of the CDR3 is TGTGCCAGCAGACCATCCGGGACAGGGACGGTCGGGGCCAACGTCCTGACTTTC. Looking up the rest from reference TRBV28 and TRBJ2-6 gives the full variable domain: DVKVTQSSRYLVKRTGEKVFLECVQDMDHENMFWYRQDPGLGLRLIYFSYDVKMKEKGDIPEGYSVSREKKERFSLILESASTNQTSMYLCASRPSGTGTVGANVLTFGAGSRLTVL.

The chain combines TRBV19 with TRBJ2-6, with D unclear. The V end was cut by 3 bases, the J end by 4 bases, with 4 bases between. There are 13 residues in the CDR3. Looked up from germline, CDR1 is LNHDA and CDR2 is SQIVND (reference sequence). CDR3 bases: TGTGCCAGTAGTATCCCAGGGGCCAACGTCCTGACTTTC. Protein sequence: CASSIPGANVLTF. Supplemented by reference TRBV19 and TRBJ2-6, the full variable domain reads DGGITQSPKYLFRKEGQNVTLSCEQNLNHDAMYWYRQDPGQGLRLIYYSQIVNDFQKGDIAEGYSVSREKKESFPLTVTSAQKNPTAFYLCASSIPGANVLTFGAGSRLTVL.

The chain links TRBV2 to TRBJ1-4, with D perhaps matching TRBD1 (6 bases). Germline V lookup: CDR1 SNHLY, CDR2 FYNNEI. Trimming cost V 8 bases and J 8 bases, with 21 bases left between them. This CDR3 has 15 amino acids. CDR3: CASSTGGVGKEKLFF. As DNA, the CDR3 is TGTGCCAGCTCGACAGGTGGGGTTGGAAAGGAAAAACTGTTTTTT.

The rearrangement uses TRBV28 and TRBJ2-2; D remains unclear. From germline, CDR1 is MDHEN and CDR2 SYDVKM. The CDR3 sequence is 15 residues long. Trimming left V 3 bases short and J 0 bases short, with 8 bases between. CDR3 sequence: CASSFVVANTGELFF. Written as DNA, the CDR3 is TGTGCCAGCAGTTTCGTGGTAGCGAACACCGGGGAGCTGTTTTTT.

The CDR3 DNA reads as TGCGCCAGCAGCTGGACAGGGAATTCACCCCTCCACTTT. Translated: CASSWTGNSPLHF. The V call is TRBV5-1, the J call TRBJ1-6, with 8 bases fitting TRBD1. Germline V CDR1 and CDR2: SGHRS, YFSETQ. The CDR3 loop spans 13 amino acids. With V trimmed by 3 bases and J by 7 bases, 0 bases remained unmatched.

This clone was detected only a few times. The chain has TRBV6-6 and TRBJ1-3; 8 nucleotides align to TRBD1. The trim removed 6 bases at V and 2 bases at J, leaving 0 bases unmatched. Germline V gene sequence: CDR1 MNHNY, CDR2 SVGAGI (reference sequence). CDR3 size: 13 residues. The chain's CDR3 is CASRDRAGNTIYF. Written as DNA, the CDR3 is TGTGCCAGCAGGGACAGGGCTGGAAACACCATATATTTT.

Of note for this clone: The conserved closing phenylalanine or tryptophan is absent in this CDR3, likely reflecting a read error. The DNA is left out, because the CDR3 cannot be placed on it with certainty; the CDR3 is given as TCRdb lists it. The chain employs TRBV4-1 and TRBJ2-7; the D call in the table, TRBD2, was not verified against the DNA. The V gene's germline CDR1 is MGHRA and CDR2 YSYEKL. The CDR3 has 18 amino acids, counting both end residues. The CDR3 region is CASSQGDLRTSGLDDYVY.

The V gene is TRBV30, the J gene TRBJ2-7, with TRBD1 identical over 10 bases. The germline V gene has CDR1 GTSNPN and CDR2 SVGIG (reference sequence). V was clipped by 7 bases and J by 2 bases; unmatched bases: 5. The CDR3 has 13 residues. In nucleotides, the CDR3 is TGTGCCTCCTCCGGGACAGGGGCCTACGAGCAGTACTTC. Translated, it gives CASSGTGAYEQYF.

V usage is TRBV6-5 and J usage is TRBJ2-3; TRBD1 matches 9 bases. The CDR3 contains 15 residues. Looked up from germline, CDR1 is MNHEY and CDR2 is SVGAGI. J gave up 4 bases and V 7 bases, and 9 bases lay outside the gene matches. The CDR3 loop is CASTAGTGFSDTQYF. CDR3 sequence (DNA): TGTGCCAGCACCGCCGGGACAGGGTTTTCAGATACGCAGTATTTT.

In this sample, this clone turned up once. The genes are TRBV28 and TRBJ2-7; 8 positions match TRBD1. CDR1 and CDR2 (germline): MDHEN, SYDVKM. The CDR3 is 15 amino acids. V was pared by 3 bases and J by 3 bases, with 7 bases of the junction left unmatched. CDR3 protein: CASSLIETGVYEQYF. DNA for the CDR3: TGTGCCAGCAGTTTGATCGAGACAGGGGTCTACGAGCAGTACTTC.

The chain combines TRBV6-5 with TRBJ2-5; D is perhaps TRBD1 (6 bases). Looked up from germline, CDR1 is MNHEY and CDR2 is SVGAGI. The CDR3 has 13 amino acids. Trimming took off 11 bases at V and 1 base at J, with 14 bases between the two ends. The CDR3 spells CASHRDFQETQYF. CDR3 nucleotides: TGTGCCTCCCACAGGGATTTCCAAGAGACCCAGTACTTC.